The 13 T cell receptor beta chains in this list originate from one sample, sequenced in a study of CXCR3-negative and CXCR3-positive naive CD8 T cells. UMI-labeled 5' RACE yielded the TRB cDNA libraries. TCRdb reprocessed the 5' RACE reads, with one entry per CDR3 protein and no DNA. The sample holds about 48,000 distinct CDR3 sequences. Sequenced: memory CD8+ T cells from blood. The source of these receptors is a human donor in good health. Some clones in this sample may be carry-over from other donors' samples.

The V call is TRBV5-1, the J call TRBJ2-1; TCRdb returns TRBD1, unconfirmable since there is no DNA. Germline-derived CDR1 and CDR2 are SGHRS and YFSETQ. The CDR3 consists of 16 residues. This CDR3 reads CASSSPPGQGNNEQFF.

The gene calls are TRBV7-2 and TRBJ1-2; there is no DNA to check the TCRdb D call of TRBD1. This CDR3 is built from 15 residues. Germline assignment: CDR1 SGHTA and CDR2 FQGNSA. CDR3 amino acids: CASTQPGTLNYGYTF. Full variable domain (remainder filled in from reference TRBV7-2 and TRBJ1-2): GAGVSQSPSNKVTEKGKDVELRCDPISGHTALYWYRQSLGQGLEFLIYFQGNSAPDKSGLPSDRFSAERTGGSVSTLTIQRTQQEDSAVYLCASTQPGTLNYGYTFGSGTRLTVV.

The chain uses TRBV12-3 or TRBV12-4 and TRBJ1-1; the D gene TCRdb calls, TRBD1, cannot be checked with no DNA. The CDR3 spans 12 residues. The CDR3: CASSPLQGLAFF.

This chain joins TRBV29-1 and TRBJ2-1. The CDR3 consists of 11 residues. CDR1 is SQVTM and CDR2 is ANQGSEA in the germline V gene. The chain's CDR3 is CSVEGGNEQFF.

The CDR3: CASRQVTPGQGYEQYF. The chain employs TRBV4-1 and TRBJ2-7; TCRdb gives TRBD1 as the D gene, but with no DNA this cannot be confirmed. The germline CDR1 and CDR2 sequences are MGHRA and YSYEKL. The CDR3 extends over 16 amino acids.

This CDR3 reads CATRTGDLSGANVLTF. V usage is TRBV15 and J usage is TRBJ2-6. The CDR3 is made up of 16 amino acids. Germline CDR1 is LNHNV and CDR2 is YYDKDF (reference sequence).

J is TRBJ2-7 and V is TRBV13; TCRdb calls TRBD1, which cannot be checked without DNA. The CDR3 is 18 residues long. Per the germline V gene, CDR1 is PRHDT and CDR2 is FYEKMQ (reference sequence). CDR3 sequence: CASSTRTVRRASPYEQYF.

This chain uses TRBV5-1 with TRBJ2-7; TCRdb gives TRBD1 as the D gene, but with no DNA this cannot be confirmed. This CDR3 spans 15 amino acids. Germline V lookup: CDR1 SGHRS, CDR2 YFSETQ. The CDR3 loop is CASSFTPGEMGEQYF.

The chain has TRBV7-6 and TRBJ2-1; TCRdb's D call, TRBD2, is unchecked because there is no DNA. In germline, CDR1 is SGHVS, CDR2 FNYEAQ. The CDR3 extends over 16 amino acids. The CDR3 reads CASSLEASPRNDEQFF.

The chain combines TRBV7-2 with TRBJ2-1. Per germline, CDR1 SGHTA and CDR2 FQGNSA. The CDR3 covers 12 residues. The CDR3 spells CASSFLVNEQFF.

The chain has TRBV28 and TRBJ2-1; TCRdb picks TRBD1, but there is no DNA to check that call. Germline V CDR1 and CDR2: MDHEN, SYDVKM. CDR3 length: 15 residues. This chain's CDR3 is CASTPRERPYNEQFF.

The chain carries TRBV12-3 or TRBV12-4 and TRBJ2-2; the TRBD1 assignment by TCRdb is unverifiable without DNA. The CDR3 has 15 amino acids. The CDR3 sequence is CASTPWVGDTGELFF.

The chain recombines TRBV4-3 with TRBJ1-1. Per germline, CDR1 LGHNA and CDR2 YSLEER. This CDR3 spans 16 amino acids. CDR3 loop: CASSQYDRDMNTEAFF.